This T cell receptor beta chain came from a study of tumor T cells in aggressive B-cell lymphoma. Measured with immunoSEQ multiplex PCR; TCRdb has only the in-frame clones, and not every one. This table has under 10,000 clones, over 80% appearing once. Germline CDR1 and CDR2: SQVTM and ANQGSEA. The length of the CDR3 is 14 residues. The V end was cut by 6 bases, the J end by 9 bases, with 21 bases between. The J gene is TRBJ2-1, the V gene TRBV29-1; a weak D match, TRBD2 (5 bases). The sequence was obtained from an adult with diffuse large B cell lymphoma. The sequenced material came from tumor tissue. CDR3 bases: TGCAGCGTACTAATGACTATAATCCTCGGTGAGCAGTTCTTC. This codes for CSVLMTIILGEQFF.